One T cell receptor beta chain is described in this entry. Measured with immunoSEQ multiplex PCR; TCRdb has only the in-frame clones, and not every one. The table lists 300,000 to 400,000 clones, about 90% of them singletons, with more than 0.9% in the top ten. These data are taken from a study of blood T cell repertoires in COVID-19. The sequencing sample was made of PBMCs or T cells enriched from blood (not recorded which). The clonotype originates from a woman in her twenties or thirties who had recovered from COVID-19.

Written as DNA, the CDR3 is TGCGCCAGCAGCTTGGGACAGGGGGCGCCTAATGAAAAACTGTTTTTT. Protein: CASSLGQGAPNEKLFF. The genes are TRBV5-1 and TRBJ1-4, with 10 positions matching TRBD1. J was trimmed by 3 bases and V by 0 bases; bases with no gene match: 2. The CDR3 is made up of 16 amino acids. Germline loops: CDR1 SGHRS, CDR2 YFSETQ.